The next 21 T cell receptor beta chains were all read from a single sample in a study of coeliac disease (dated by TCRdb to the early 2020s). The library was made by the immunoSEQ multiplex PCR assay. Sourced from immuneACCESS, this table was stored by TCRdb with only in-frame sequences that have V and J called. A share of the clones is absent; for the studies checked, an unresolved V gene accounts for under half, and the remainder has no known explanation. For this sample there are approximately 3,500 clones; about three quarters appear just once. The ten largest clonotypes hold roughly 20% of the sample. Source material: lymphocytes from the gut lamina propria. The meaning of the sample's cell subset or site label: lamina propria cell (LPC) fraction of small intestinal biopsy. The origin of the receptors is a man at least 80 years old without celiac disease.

The DNA of the CDR3 is TGTGCCAGCAGCTCCCCGGCCTGGACAGGCACACCCCTCCACTTT. Its protein product is CASSSPAWTGTPLHF. The chain carries TRBV7-2 and TRBJ1-6; TRBD1 matches 7 bases. Germline values: CDR1 SGHTA, CDR2 FQGNSA. The CDR3 spans 15 residues. The ends lost 4 bases at V and 11 bases at J; junction bases unmatched: 11.

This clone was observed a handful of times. The CDR3 loop is CASSLPGRIQYF. CDR3 coding DNA: TGTGCCAGCAGCTTACCTGGGCGCATTCAGTACTTC. The V gene is TRBV7-2, the J gene TRBJ2-4; D unresolved. The germline V and J ends were trimmed by 2 bases and 9 bases, with 8 bases remaining between them. The CDR3 spans 12 residues. The germline gives CDR1 SGHTA, CDR2 FQGNSA. Using reference TRBV7-2 and TRBJ2-4 for the parts outside the CDR3, the full variable domain is GAGVSQSPSNKVTEKGKDVELRCDPISGHTALYWYRQSLGQGLEFLIYFQGNSAPDKSGLPSDRFSAERTGGSVSTLTIQRTQQEDSAVYLCASSLPGRIQYFGAGTRLSVL.

The CDR3 region is CASSQPMQGLGFAQPQHF. DNA for the CDR3: TGCGCCAGCAGTCAACCCATGCAGGGACTTGGATTCGCTCAGCCCCAGCATTTT. This chain connects TRBV4-1 to TRBJ1-5; tentatively, D is TRBD1 (5 bases). Germline CDR1 MGHRA, CDR2 YSYEKL. The V end was cut by 6 bases, the J end by 6 bases, with 27 bases between. The CDR3 is 18 amino acids.

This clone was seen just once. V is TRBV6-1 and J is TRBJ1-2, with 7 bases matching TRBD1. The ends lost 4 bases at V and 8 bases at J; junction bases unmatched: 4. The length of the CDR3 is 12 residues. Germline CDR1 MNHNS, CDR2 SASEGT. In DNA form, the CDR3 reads TGTGCCAGCAGTGTTTCAGGGGGAGGCTACACCTTC. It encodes CASSVSGGGYTF.

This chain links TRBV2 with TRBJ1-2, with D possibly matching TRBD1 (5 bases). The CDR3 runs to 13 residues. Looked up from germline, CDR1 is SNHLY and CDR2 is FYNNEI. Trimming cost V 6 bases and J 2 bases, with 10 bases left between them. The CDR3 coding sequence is TGTGCCAGCAGCGAGACAGAGAACTATGGCTACACCTTC. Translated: CASSETENYGYTF.

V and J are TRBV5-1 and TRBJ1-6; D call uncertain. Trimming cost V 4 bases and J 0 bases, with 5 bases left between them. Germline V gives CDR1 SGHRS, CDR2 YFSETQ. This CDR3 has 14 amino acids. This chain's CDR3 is CASSTSSYNSPLHF. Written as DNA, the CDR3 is TGCGCCAGCAGCACTAGCTCCTATAATTCACCCCTCCACTTT.

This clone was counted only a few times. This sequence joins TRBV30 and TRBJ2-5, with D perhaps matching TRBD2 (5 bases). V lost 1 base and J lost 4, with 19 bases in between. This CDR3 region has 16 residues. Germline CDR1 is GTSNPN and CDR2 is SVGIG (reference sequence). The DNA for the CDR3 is TGTGCCTGGAGTGGGAGGATAGGAGCTATTCGAGAGACCCAGTACTTC. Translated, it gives CAWSGRIGAIRETQYF. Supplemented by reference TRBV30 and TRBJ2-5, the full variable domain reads SQTIHQWPATLVQPVGSPLSLECTVEGTSNPNLYWYRQAAGRGLQLLFYSVGIGQISSEVPQNLSASRPQDRQFILSSKKLLLSDSGFYLCAWSGRIGAIRETQYFGPGTRLLVL.

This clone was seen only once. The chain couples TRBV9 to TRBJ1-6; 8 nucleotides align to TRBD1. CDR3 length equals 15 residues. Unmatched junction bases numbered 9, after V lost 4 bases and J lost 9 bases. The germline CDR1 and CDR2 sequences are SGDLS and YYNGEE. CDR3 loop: CASSPGQGGSSPLHF. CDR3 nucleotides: TGTGCCAGCAGCCCTGGACAGGGAGGGAGTTCACCCCTCCACTTT.

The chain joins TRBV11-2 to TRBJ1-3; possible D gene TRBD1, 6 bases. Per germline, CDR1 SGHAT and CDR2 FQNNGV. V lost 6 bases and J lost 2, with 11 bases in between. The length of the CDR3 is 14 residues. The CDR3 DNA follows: TGTGCCAGCAGTATGAACAGGGCTGGAAACACCATATATTTT. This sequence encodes CASSMNRAGNTIYF.

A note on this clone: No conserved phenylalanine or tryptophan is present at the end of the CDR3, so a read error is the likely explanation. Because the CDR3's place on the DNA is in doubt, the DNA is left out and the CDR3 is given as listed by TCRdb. CDR3 region: CASGRDRGI. The chain uses TRBV21-1 and TRBJ1-2; the table's D call TRBD1 went unverified against the DNA. TRBV21-1 is a known pseudogene. The CDR3 spans 9 residues, counting both ends.

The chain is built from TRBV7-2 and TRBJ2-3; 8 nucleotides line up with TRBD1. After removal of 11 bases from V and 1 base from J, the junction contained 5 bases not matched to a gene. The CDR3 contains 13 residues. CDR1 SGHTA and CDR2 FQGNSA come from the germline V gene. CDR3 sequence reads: CAGAGQGTDTQYF. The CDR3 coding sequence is TGTGCCGGGGCGGGACAGGGCACAGATACGCAGTATTTT.

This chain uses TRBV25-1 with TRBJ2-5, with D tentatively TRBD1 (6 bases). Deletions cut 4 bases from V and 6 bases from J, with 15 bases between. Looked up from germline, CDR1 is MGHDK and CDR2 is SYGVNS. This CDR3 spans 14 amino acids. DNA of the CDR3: TGTGCCAGCAGTGGGGACACCCAGGGCCAGACCCAGTACTTC. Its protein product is CASSGDTQGQTQYF.

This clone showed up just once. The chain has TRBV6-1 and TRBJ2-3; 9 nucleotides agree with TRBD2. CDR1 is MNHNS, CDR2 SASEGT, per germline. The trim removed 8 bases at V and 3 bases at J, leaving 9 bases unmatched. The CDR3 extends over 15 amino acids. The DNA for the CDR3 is TGTGCCAGCGGCCAGGGACTAGCCGGGACAGATACGCAGTATTTT. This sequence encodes CASGQGLAGTDTQYF.

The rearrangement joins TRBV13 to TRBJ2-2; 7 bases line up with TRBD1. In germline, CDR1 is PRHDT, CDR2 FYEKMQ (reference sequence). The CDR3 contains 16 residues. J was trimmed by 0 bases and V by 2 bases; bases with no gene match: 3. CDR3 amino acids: CASSLQTGTNTGELFF. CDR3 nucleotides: TGTGCCAGCAGCTTACAGACAGGGACGAACACCGGGGAGCTGTTTTTT.

Here the CDR3 reads CASSYSGTGKYEQYF. As DNA, the CDR3 is TGTGCCAGCAGTTACTCCGGGACAGGGAAATACGAGCAGTACTTC. V and J are TRBV6-5 and TRBJ2-7, with 9 bases matching TRBD1. After removal of 0 bases from V and 4 bases from J, the junction contained 4 bases not matched to a gene. Germline values: CDR1 MNHEY, CDR2 SVGAGI. The CDR3 is 15 amino acids.

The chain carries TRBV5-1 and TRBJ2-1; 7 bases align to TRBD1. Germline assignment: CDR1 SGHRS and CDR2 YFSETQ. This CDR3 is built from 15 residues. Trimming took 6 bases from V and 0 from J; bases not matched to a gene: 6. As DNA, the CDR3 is TGCGCCAGCACCCCCCGGGACAGCTCCTACAATGAGCAGTTCTTC. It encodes CASTPRDSSYNEQFF. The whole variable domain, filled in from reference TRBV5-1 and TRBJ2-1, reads KAGVTQTPRYLIKTRGQQVTLSCSPISGHRSVSWYQQTPGQGLQFLFEYFSETQRNKGNFPGRFSGRQFSNSRSEMNVSTLELGDSALYLCASTPRDSSYNEQFFGPGTRLTVL.

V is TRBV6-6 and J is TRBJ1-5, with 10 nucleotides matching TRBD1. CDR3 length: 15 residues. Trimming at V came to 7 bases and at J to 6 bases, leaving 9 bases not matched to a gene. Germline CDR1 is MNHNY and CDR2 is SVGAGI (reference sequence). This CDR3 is CASTSGDRGGQPQHF. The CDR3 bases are TGTGCCAGCACCTCAGGGGACAGGGGAGGTCAGCCCCAGCATTTT.

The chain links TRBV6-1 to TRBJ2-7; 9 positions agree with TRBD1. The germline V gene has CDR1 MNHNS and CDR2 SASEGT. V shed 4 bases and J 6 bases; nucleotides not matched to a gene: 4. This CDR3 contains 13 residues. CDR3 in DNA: TGTGCCAGCAGTGGTGACAGGGGGGGCGAGCAGTACTTC. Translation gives CASSGDRGGEQYF.

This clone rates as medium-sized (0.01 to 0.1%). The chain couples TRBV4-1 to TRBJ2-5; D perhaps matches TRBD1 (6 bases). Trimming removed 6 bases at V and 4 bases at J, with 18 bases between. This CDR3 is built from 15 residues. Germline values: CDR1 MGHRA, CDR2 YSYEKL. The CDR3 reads CASSPSRGDGETQYF. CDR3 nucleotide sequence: TGCGCCAGCAGTCCCTCCAGGGGAGATGGAGAGACCCAGTACTTC.

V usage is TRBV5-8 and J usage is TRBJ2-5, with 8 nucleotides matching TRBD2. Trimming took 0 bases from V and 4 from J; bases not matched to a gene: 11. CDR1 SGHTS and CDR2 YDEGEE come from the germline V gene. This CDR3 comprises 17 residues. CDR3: CASSLGTGGPRAETQYF. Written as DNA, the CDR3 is TGTGCCAGCAGCTTGGGGACGGGAGGGCCTCGGGCAGAGACCCAGTACTTC.

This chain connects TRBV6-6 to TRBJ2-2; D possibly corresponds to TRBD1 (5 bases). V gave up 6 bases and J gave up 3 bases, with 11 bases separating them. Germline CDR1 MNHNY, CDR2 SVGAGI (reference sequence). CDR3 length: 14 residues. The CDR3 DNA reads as TGTGCCAGCAGGGTAACAGGAGACACCGGGGAGCTGTTTTTT. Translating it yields CASRVTGDTGELFF.